These T cell receptor beta chains were read from a single sample in a study of CD8 T cells in ankylosing spondylitis. Via MiXCR, TCRdb re-called the 5' RACE reads, giving one row per CDR3 protein. Altogether roughly 100,000 distinct CDR3 sequences are present, roughly 8.3% being singletons, with the ten largest covering around a tenth. Sequenced input: blood, either unsorted or a sorted T cell fraction (not recorded which). Receptors originate from a male donor with ankylosing spondylitis or in good health (not recorded which). CDR3s leave out the opening cysteine and the closing phenylalanine or tryptophan. The size of a clone is reported for some rows only, either as once, few or many, or as a class for expanded clones.

size	length	V	CDR3
many	16	TRBV4-1	ASSQARGPRALNTEAF
NA	13	TRBV7-9	ASSPGQVSGNTIY
many	12	TRBV7-2	ASSPRLSSNEQF
NA	14	TRBV9	ASSLLAGASYNEQF
many	13	TRBV6-1	ASSPGRYSGNTIY
many	14	TRBV20-1	SAPDSGLASYNEQF
many	13	TRBV12-3/TRBV12-4	ASSWHQSFSYEQY
many	13	TRBV7-9	ASSTIQGKPHQAF
many	12	TRBV3-1	ASRELASTDTQY
NA	13	TRBV7-2	ASSLERFPAYEQY
NA	10	TRBV15	ATSRKNEKLF
many	11	TRBV12-3/TRBV12-4	ASSLQGAQGYT
many	11	TRBV5-1	ASSLGRNYEQY
many	11	TRBV7-9	ASSQRQGHGYT
few	11	TRBV20-1	SAQGSGTDTQY
few	10	TRBV20-1	SAEGGNTEAF